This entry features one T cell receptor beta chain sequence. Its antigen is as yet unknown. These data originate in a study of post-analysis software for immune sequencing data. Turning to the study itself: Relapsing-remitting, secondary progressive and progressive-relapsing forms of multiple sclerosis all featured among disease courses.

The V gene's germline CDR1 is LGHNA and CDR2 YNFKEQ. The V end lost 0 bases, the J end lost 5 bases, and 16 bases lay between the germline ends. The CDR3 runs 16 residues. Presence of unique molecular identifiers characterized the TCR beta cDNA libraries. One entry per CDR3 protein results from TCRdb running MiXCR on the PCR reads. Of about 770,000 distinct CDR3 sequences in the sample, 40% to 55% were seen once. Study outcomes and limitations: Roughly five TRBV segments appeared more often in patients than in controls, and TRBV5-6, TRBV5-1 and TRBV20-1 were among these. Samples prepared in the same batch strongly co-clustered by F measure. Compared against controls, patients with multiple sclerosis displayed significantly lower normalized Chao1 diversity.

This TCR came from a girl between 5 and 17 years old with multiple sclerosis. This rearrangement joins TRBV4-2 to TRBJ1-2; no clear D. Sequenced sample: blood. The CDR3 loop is CASSQDGGLTAYGYTF. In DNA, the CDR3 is TGTGCCAGCAGCCAAGATGGAGGGTTAACAGCGTATGGCTACACCTTC.